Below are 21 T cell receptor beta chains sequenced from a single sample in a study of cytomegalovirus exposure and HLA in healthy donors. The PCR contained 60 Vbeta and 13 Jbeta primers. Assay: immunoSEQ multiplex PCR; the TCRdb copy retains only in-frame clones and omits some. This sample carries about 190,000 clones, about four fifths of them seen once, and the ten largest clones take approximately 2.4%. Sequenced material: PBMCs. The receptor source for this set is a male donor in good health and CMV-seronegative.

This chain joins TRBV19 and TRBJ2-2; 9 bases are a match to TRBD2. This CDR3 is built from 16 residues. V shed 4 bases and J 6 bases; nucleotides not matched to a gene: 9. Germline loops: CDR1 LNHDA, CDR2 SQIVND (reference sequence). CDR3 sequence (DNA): TGTGCCAGTAGTACCACTCGAGCGGGAGGTCCCGGGGAGCTGTTTTTT. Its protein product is CASSTTRAGGPGELFF.

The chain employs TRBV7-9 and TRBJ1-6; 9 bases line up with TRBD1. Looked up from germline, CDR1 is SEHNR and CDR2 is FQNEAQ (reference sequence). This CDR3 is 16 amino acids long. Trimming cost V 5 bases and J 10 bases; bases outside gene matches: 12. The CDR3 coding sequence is TGTGCCAGCAGCCGGCCGGTCGGGACAGGGTTATCACCCCTCCACTTT. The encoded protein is CASSRPVGTGLSPLHF.

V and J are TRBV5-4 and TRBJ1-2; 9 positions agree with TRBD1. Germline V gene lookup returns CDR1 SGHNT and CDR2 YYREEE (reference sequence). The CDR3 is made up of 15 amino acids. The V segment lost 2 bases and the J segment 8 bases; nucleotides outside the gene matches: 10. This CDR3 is CASSFWDRAPKGYTF. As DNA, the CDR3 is TGTGCCAGCAGCTTTTGGGACAGGGCTCCTAAGGGCTACACCTTC.

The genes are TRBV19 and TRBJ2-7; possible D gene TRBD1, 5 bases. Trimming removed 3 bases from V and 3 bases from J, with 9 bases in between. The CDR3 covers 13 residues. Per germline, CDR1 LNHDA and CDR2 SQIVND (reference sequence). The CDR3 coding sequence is TGTGCCAGTAGTATTGGGGCCGGCTACGAGCAGTACTTC. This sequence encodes CASSIGAGYEQYF.

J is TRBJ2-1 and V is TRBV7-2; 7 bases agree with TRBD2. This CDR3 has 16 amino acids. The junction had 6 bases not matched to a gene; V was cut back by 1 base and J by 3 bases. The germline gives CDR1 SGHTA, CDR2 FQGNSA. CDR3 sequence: CASSLVESSGYNEQFF. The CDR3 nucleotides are TGTGCCAGCAGCTTAGTAGAGTCTAGCGGCTACAATGAGCAGTTCTTC. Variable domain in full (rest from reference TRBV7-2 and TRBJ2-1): GAGVSQSPSNKVTEKGKDVELRCDPISGHTALYWYRQSLGQGLEFLIYFQGNSAPDKSGLPSDRFSAERTGGSVSTLTIQRTQQEDSAVYLCASSLVESSGYNEQFFGPGTRLTVL.

The CDR3 is CSVPGPFYEQYF. DNA for the CDR3: TGCAGCGTCCCAGGGCCGTTCTACGAGCAGTACTTC. This chain uses TRBV29-1 with TRBJ2-7; a weak D match, TRBD1 (5 bases). Looked up from germline, CDR1 is SQVTM and CDR2 is ANQGSEA. Trimming took 6 bases from V and 3 from J, leaving 12 bases between them. The CDR3 sequence is 12 residues long.

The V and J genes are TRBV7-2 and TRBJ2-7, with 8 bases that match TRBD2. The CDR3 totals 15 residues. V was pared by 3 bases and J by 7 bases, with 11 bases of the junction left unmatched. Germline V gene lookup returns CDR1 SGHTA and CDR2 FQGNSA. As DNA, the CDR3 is TGTGCCAGCAGCTTTAGCGGGATTGCCGCGGAAGAGCAGTACTTC. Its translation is CASSFSGIAAEEQYF.

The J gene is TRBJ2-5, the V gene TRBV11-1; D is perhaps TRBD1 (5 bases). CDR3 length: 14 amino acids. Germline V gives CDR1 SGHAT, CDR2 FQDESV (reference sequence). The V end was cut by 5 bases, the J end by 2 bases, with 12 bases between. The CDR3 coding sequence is TGTGCCAGCAGCCCCCGACAGCCTCAAGAGACCCAGTACTTC. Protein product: CASSPRQPQETQYF.

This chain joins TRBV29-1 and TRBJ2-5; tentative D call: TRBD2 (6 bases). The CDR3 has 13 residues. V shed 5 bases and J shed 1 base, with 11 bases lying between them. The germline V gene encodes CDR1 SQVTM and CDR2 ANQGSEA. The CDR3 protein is CSVLSGSQETQYF. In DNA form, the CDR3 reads TGCAGCGTTCTTTCCGGGAGCCAAGAGACCCAGTACTTC.

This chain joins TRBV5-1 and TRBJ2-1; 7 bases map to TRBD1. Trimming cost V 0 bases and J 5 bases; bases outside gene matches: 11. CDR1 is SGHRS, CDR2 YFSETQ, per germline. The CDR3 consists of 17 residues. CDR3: CASSLAIDRVKDNEQFF. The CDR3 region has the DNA TGCGCCAGCAGCTTGGCCATAGACAGGGTTAAAGACAATGAGCAGTTCTTC.

For the CDR3, the DNA is TGCGCCAGCAGCCAAGATAATCAGGATACGCAGTATTTT. Translation gives CASSQDNQDTQYF. V usage is TRBV4-3 and J usage is TRBJ2-3; D unclear. This CDR3 has 13 residues. The V end lost 0 bases, the J end lost 6 bases, and 7 bases lay between the germline ends. Looked up from germline, CDR1 is LGHNA and CDR2 is YSLEER.

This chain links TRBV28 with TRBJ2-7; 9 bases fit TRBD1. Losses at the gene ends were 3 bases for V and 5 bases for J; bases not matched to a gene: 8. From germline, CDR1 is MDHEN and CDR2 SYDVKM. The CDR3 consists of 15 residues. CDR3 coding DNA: TGTGCCAGCAGTTTTGGGGGACAGGGCGGGAACGAGCAGTACTTC. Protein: CASSFGGQGGNEQYF. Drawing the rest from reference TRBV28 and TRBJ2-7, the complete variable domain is DVKVTQSSRYLVKRTGEKVFLECVQDMDHENMFWYRQDPGLGLRLIYFSYDVKMKEKGDIPEGYSVSREKKERFSLILESASTNQTSMYLCASSFGGQGGNEQYFGPGTRLTVT.

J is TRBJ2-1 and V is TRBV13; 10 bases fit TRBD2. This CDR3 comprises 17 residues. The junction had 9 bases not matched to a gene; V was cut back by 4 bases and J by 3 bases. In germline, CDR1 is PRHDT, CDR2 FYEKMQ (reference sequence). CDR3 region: CASSYQREGRGYNEQFF. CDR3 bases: TGTGCCAGCAGCTATCAGCGGGAGGGAAGAGGCTACAATGAGCAGTTCTTC.

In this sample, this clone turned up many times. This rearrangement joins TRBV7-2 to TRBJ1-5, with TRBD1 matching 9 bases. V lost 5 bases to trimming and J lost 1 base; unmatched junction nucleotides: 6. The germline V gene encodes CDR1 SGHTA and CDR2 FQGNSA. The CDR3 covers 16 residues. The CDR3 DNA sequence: TGTGCCAGCAGCCAAATAGGGACAGGGAGCAATCAGCCCCAGCATTTT. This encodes CASSQIGTGSNQPQHF.

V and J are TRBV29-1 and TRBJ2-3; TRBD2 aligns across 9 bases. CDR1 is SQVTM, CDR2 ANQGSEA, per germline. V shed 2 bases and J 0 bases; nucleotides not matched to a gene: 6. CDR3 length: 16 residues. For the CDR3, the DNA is TGCAGCGTTGAAATGGCTAGCGGGACTAGCACAGATACGCAGTATTTT. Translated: CSVEMASGTSTDTQYF.

The CDR3 bases are TGCGCCAGCAGCTCGTCCGGGACTAGCGGCACAGATACGCAGTATTTT. Translated, it gives CASSSSGTSGTDTQYF. This sequence joins TRBV5-1 and TRBJ2-3; 10 nucleotides line up with TRBD2. The CDR3 contains 16 residues. Germline-derived CDR1 and CDR2 are SGHRS and YFSETQ. Trimming cost V 3 bases and J 1 base; bases outside gene matches: 5.

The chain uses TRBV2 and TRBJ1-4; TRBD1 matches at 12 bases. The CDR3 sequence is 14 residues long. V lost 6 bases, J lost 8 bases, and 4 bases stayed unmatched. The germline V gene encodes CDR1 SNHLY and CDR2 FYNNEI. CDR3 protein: CASSYGTGGEKLFF. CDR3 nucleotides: TGTGCCAGCAGCTATGGGACAGGGGGCGAAAAACTGTTTTTT.

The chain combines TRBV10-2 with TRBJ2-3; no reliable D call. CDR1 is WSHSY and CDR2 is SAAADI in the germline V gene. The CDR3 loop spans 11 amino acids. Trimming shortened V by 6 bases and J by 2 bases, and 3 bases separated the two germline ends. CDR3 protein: CASRATDTQYF. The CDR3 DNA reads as TGCGCCAGCAGGGCCACAGATACGCAGTATTTT.

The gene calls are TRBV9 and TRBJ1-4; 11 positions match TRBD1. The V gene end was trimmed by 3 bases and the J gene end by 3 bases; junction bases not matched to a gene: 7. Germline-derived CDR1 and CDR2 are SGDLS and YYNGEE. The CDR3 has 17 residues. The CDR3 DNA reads TGTGCCAGCAGCGCCCCCGGGACAGGGGGATCTAATGAAAAACTGTTTTTT. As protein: CASSAPGTGGSNEKLFF.

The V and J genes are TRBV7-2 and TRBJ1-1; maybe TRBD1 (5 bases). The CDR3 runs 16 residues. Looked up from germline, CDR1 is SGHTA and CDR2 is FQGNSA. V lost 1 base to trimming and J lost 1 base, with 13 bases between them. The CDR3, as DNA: TGTGCCAGCAGCTTAGTCGTTTGGACAACGAACACTGAAGCTTTCTTT. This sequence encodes CASSLVVWTTNTEAFF.

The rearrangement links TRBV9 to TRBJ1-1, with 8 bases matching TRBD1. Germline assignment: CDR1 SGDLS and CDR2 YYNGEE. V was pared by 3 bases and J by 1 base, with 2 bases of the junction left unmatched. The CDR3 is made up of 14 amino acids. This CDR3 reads CASSGTGGNTEAFF. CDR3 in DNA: TGTGCCAGCAGCGGAACAGGGGGGAACACTGAAGCTTTCTTT. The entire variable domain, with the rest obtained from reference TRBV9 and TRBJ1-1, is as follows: DSGVTQTPKHLITATGQRVTLRCSPRSGDLSVYWYQQSLDQGLQFLIQYYNGEERAKGNILERFSAQQFPDLHSELNLSSLELGDSALYFCASSGTGGNTEAFFGQGTRLTVV.